This T cell receptor beta chain comes out of a study of blood T cell repertoires in COVID-19. This clone was observed once. The length of the CDR3 is 16 residues. Trimming took 1 base from V and 9 from J, leaving 19 bases between them. Germline values: CDR1 KGHSH, CDR2 LQKENI. TCRdb keeps only in-frame clones here, not all; method: immunoSEQ multiplex PCR. The sample has approximately 61,000 clones; around 88% are singletons. The sample taken for sequencing was peripheral blood. The TCR was taken from a woman older than 75 with active COVID-19. V is TRBV18 and J is TRBJ2-1, with a weak D call TRBD2 (6 bases). Written as DNA, the CDR3 is TGTGCCAGCTCACCACGGGCAACTAGCTCGGATAGTGAGCAGTTCTTC. Translating gives CASSPRATSSDSEQFF.